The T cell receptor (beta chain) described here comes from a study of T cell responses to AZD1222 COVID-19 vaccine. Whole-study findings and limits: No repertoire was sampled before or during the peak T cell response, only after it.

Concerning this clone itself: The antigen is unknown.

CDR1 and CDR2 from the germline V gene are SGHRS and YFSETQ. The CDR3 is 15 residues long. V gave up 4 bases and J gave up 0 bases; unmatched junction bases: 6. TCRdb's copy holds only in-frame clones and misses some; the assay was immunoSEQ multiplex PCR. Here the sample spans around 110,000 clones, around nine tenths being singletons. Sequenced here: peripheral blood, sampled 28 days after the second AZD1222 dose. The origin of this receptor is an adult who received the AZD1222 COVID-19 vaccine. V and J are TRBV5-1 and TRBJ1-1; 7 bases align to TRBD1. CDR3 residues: CASSLVGQVNTEAFF. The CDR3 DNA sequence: TGCGCCAGCAGCCTCGTTGGACAGGTGAACACTGAAGCTTTCTTT.